Sequencing of this T cell receptor beta chain was carried out in a study of blood T cell repertoires in COVID-19. Across the study: In each case, the material was cDNA or gDNA derived from T cells, B-cell-depleted T cells, or PBMCs.

Trimming took 4 bases from V and 3 from J, leaving 12 bases between them. Germline V gene lookup returns CDR1 LGHDT and CDR2 YNNKEL (reference sequence). The CDR3 consists of 15 residues. Source study methods: Reference gene primers were amplified, and this amplification served to estimate nucleated cell counts. Repertoires were generated with immunoSEQ multiplex PCR, while TCRdb's copy carries only in-frame clones and drops some. V, J and clone size are taken as reported in that table, and D and trimming were inferred from the DNA itself. The table lists about 250,000 clones, around 88% of them singletons, with about 1.3% in the top ten.

The specimen was peripheral blood. The sequence came from an elderly man with acute or convalescent COVID-19. V is TRBV3-1 (or the pseudogene TRBV3-2) and J is TRBJ1-4, with D maybe TRBD1 (6 bases). This CDR3 is CASSLLDRPNEKLFF. Written as DNA, the CDR3 is TGTGCCAGCAGCCTCTTGGACAGACCTAATGAAAAACTGTTTTTT.